These T cell receptor beta chains were read from a single sample in a study of post-analysis software for immune sequencing data. TCRdb reprocessed the PCR reads with MiXCR, giving one entry per CDR3 protein. This sample carries 170,000 or so distinct CDR3 sequences, about 29% of them seen once, and the ten largest clones take about 1.6%. The sample consisted of blood. Source of these receptors: a girl aged 10 to 17 with multiple sclerosis. Each CDR3 is given with its conserved first and last residue. A D gene is named only where the DNA matches it firmly. Some rows have no size entry. The others give once, few or many, or a class for an expanded clone.

v_call: TRBV7-6
clone_size: -
j_call: TRBJ1-1
d_call: -
cdr3_aa: CASSLGRLAGSNTEAFF
cdr3_nt: TGTGCCAGCAGCTTAGGTCGCCTTGCGGGATCGAACACTGAAGCTTTCTTT

v_call: TRBV5-6
clone_size: -
j_call: TRBJ1-2
d_call: TRBD1
cdr3_aa: CASSSNRGGYGYTF
cdr3_nt: TGTGCCAGCAGCTCGAACAGGGGCGGCTATGGCTACACCTTC

v_call: TRBV3-1
clone_size: -
j_call: TRBJ1-4
d_call: -
cdr3_aa: CASSQIRTNSAEKLFF
cdr3_nt: TGTGCCAGCAGCCAAATCCGGACTAACTCTGCTGAAAAACTGTTTTTT

v_call: TRBV25-1
clone_size: few
j_call: TRBJ1-2
d_call: TRBD1
cdr3_aa: CASRTGGDGYTF
cdr3_nt: TGTGCCAGCAGGACAGGGGGCGATGGCTACACCTTC

v_call: TRBV4-2
clone_size: -
j_call: TRBJ2-1
d_call: TRBD2
cdr3_aa: CASSATLAGGPGNEQFF
cdr3_nt: TGTGCCAGCAGCGCGACACTAGCGGGAGGGCCAGGGAATGAGCAGTTCTTC

v_call: TRBV20-1
clone_size: many
j_call: TRBJ2-5
d_call: TRBD1
cdr3_aa: CSGAMTGGRETQYF
cdr3_nt: TGCAGTGGTGCGATGACAGGGGGAAGAGAGACCCAGTACTTC

v_call: TRBV4-1
clone_size: -
j_call: TRBJ2-7
d_call: -
cdr3_aa: CASSQDRAGEQYF
cdr3_nt: TGCGCCAGCAGCCAAGATCGGGCGGGAGAGCAGTACTTC

v_call: TRBV30
clone_size: many
j_call: TRBJ2-1
d_call: TRBD1
cdr3_aa: CAWRDRADCEQFF
cdr3_nt: TGTGCCTGGCGGGACAGGGCCGACTGTGAGCAGTTCTTC

v_call: TRBV20-1
clone_size: many
j_call: TRBJ2-1
d_call: -
cdr3_aa: CSARESGGLRYNEQFF
cdr3_nt: TGCAGTGCTAGAGAATCGGGCGGACTCCGCTACAATGAGCAGTTCTTC

v_call: TRBV5-1
clone_size: many
j_call: TRBJ2-7
d_call: TRBD1
cdr3_aa: CASSFPKMGTGGLEQYF
cdr3_nt: TGCGCCAGCAGCTTTCCGAAGATGGGGACAGGTGGCCTCGAGCAGTACTTC

v_call: TRBV5-1
clone_size: -
j_call: TRBJ1-1
d_call: -
cdr3_aa: CASREDSNMSTEAFF
cdr3_nt: TGCGCCAGCCGGGAGGACAGCAACATGAGCACTGAAGCTTTCTTT

v_call: TRBV3-1
clone_size: -
j_call: TRBJ1-1
d_call: -
cdr3_aa: CASSQEAQNTEAFF
cdr3_nt: TGTGCCAGCAGCCAAGAAGCCCAGAACACTGAAGCTTTCTTT

v_call: TRBV20-1
clone_size: many
j_call: TRBJ2-7
d_call: TRBD1
cdr3_aa: CSARAKDRKSEQYF
cdr3_nt: TGCAGTGCTAGAGCAAAGGACAGGAAAAGCGAGCAGTACTTC

v_call: TRBV20-1
clone_size: many
j_call: TRBJ1-5
d_call: -
cdr3_aa: CSAIGTSANQPQHF
cdr3_nt: TGCAGTGCCATAGGGACTTCCGCCAATCAGCCCCAGCATTTT

v_call: TRBV9
clone_size: few
j_call: TRBJ1-2
d_call: TRBD1
cdr3_aa: CASSDSPRGTGGRGYTF
cdr3_nt: TGTGCCAGCAGTGACTCGCCCCGCGGGACAGGGGGGCGAGGCTACACCTTC

v_call: TRBV12-3/TRBV12-4
clone_size: many
j_call: TRBJ2-1
d_call: -
cdr3_aa: CASSLDGWQGLAGSYNEQFF
cdr3_nt: TGTGCCAGCAGTTTAGACGGTTGGCAGGGGTTGGCCGGGTCCTACAATGAGCAGTTCTTC

v_call: TRBV7-9
clone_size: many
j_call: TRBJ2-3
d_call: TRBD2
cdr3_aa: CASSLELGGRSADTQYF
cdr3_nt: TGTGCCAGCAGCTTAGAGCTAGGCGGGAGATCGGCAGATACGCAGTATTTT

v_call: TRBV6-5
clone_size: -
j_call: TRBJ1-1
d_call: -
cdr3_aa: CASSYEHLNTEAFF
cdr3_nt: TGTGCCAGCAGTTACGAACACCTGAACACTGAAGCTTTCTTT

v_call: TRBV3-1
clone_size: -
j_call: TRBJ2-5
d_call: TRBD2
cdr3_aa: CASSQRTSGAQETQYF
cdr3_nt: TGTGCCAGCAGCCAGAGGACTAGCGGGGCCCAAGAGACCCAGTACTTC

v_call: TRBV12-3/TRBV12-4
clone_size: -
j_call: TRBJ1-1
d_call: -
cdr3_aa: CASRLGGWDTEAFF
cdr3_nt: TGCGCCAGCAGGTTGGGGGGGTGGGACACTGAAGCTTTCTTT

v_call: TRBV6-1
clone_size: -
j_call: TRBJ2-3
d_call: TRBD2
cdr3_aa: CARLAGESEGPLIDTQYF
cdr3_nt: TGTGCCAGATTAGCGGGAGAATCAGAAGGACCACTCATAGATACGCAGTATTTT

v_call: TRBV5-1
clone_size: few
j_call: TRBJ2-1
d_call: TRBD2
cdr3_aa: CASSAEGTSGAWSSYNEQFF
cdr3_nt: TGCGCCAGCAGCGCCGAGGGGACTAGCGGGGCTTGGAGCTCCTACAATGAGCAGTTCTTC

v_call: TRBV29-1
clone_size: many
j_call: TRBJ2-1
d_call: -
cdr3_aa: CSSLSNEQFF
cdr3_nt: TGCAGCTCCCTTTCGAATGAGCAGTTCTTC

v_call: TRBV7-9
clone_size: many
j_call: TRBJ2-7
d_call: -
cdr3_aa: CASSTSRDATYEQYF
cdr3_nt: TGTGCCAGCAGCACGTCCCGGGACGCCACCTACGAGCAGTACTTC

v_call: TRBV15
clone_size: few
j_call: TRBJ1-2
d_call: TRBD1
cdr3_aa: CATGLGQGYGYTF
cdr3_nt: TGTGCCACCGGATTAGGACAGGGGTACGGCTACACCTTC

v_call: TRBV9
clone_size: few
j_call: TRBJ1-4
d_call: TRBD1
cdr3_aa: CASSAEGTENEKLFF
cdr3_nt: TGTGCCAGCAGCGCCGAGGGGACAGAGAATGAAAAACTGTTTTTT

v_call: TRBV5-1
clone_size: few
j_call: TRBJ2-7
d_call: -
cdr3_aa: CASSFVERGEQYF
cdr3_nt: TGCGCCAGCAGCTTCGTGGAAAGAGGGGAGCAGTACTTC

v_call: TRBV25-1
clone_size: few
j_call: TRBJ1-2
d_call: -
cdr3_aa: CASRLGKGYTF
cdr3_nt: TGTGCCAGCAGACTAGGCAAAGGCTACACCTTC

v_call: TRBV20-1
clone_size: many
j_call: TRBJ2-1
d_call: TRBD1
cdr3_aa: CSARAVLGQPDEQFF
cdr3_nt: TGCAGTGCTAGAGCGGTTCTGGGACAGCCTGATGAGCAGTTCTTC

v_call: TRBV5-1
clone_size: -
j_call: TRBJ2-1
d_call: TRBD2
cdr3_aa: CASSMRRAGGGDEQFF
cdr3_nt: TGCGCCAGCAGCATGCGACGAGCGGGAGGGGGGGATGAGCAGTTCTTC

v_call: TRBV12-3/TRBV12-4
clone_size: -
j_call: TRBJ2-5
d_call: -
cdr3_aa: CASSSPGGSRGTQYF
cdr3_nt: TGTGCCAGCAGCTCCCCTGGGGGGTCCAGAGGGACCCAGTACTTC